This TCR beta chain derives from a study of OX40 agonist ivuxolimab in advanced cancers. The repertoire was sequenced with immunoSEQ multiplex PCR; TCRdb's copy has only in-frame clones and lacks some. The profile covers tens of thousands of clones, with around 90% appearing a single time and around 0.51% taken by the ten largest. This clone was picked up one time. V dropped 0 bases and J dropped 0 bases, with 8 bases sitting between them. Germline V gene data show CDR1 as SGHNT and CDR2 as YYREEE (reference sequence). This CDR3 has 15 amino acids. The rearrangement uses TRBV5-4 and TRBJ2-3, with D hard to call. The receptor was isolated from an adult with an advanced solid tumor such as melanoma, head and neck, liver or kidney cancer. This material consisted of CD4+ or CD8+ T cells sorted from blood, taken in a trial of the OX40 agonist ivuxolimab. The CDR3 loop is CASSLGPSSTDTQYF. The CDR3 DNA is TGTGCCAGCAGCTTGGGGCCCTCTAGCACAGATACGCAGTATTTT.